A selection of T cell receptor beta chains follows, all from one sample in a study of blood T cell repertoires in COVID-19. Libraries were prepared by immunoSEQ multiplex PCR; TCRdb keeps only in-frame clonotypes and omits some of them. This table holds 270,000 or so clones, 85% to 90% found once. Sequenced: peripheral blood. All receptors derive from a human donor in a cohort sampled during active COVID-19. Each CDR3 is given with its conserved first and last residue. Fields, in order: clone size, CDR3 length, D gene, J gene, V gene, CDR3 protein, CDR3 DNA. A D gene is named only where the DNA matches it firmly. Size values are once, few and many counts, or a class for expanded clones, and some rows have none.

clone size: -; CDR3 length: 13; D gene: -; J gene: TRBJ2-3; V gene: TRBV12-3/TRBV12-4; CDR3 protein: CASGLSLTDTQYF; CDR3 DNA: TGTGCCAGCGGACTTTCGCTCACAGATACGCAGTATTTT
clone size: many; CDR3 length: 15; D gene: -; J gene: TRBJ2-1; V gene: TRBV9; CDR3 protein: CASSVAPRGANEQFF; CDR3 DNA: TGTGCCAGCAGCGTAGCCCCTAGGGGTGCTAATGAGCAGTTCTTC
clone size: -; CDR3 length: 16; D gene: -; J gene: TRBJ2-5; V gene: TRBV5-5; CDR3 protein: CASSRPIGIREETQYF; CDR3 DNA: TGTGCCAGCAGCCGTCCGATCGGGATTCGGGAAGAGACCCAGTACTTC
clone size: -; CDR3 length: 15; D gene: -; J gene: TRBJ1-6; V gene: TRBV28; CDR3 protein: CASRYRTPNNSPLHF; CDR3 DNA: TGTGCCAGCCGCTATCGGACACCTAATAATTCACCCCTCCACTTT
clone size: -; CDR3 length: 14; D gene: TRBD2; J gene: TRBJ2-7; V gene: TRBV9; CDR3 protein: CASSVSGGNYEQYF; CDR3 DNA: TGTGCCAGCAGCGTTAGCGGGGGAAACTACGAGCAGTACTTC
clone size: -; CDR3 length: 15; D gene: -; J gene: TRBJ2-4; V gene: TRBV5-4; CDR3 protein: CASSSAGVSKNIQYF; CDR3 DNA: TGTGCCAGCAGCTCCGCAGGGGTTTCCAAAAACATTCAGTACTTC
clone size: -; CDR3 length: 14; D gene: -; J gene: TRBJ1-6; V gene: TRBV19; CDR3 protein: CASSMGQSNSPLHF; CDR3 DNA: TGTGCCAGTAGTATGGGGCAATCGAATTCACCCCTCCACTTT
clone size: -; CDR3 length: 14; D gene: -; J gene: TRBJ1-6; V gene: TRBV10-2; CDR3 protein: CASRYQGNNSPLHF; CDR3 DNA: TGCGCCAGCAGATACCAGGGGAATAATTCACCCCTCCACTTT
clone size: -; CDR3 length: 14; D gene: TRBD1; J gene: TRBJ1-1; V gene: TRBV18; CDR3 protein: CASSAGTGHTEAFF; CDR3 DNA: TGTGCCAGCTCAGCCGGGACAGGGCACACTGAAGCTTTCTTT
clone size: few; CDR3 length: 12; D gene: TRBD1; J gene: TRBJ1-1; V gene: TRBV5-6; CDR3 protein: CASSRDSLEAFF; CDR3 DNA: TGTGCCAGCAGCCGGGACAGTTTGGAAGCTTTCTTT
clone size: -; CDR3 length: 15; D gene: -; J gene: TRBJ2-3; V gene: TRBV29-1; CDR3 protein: CSVARRTTSTDTQYF; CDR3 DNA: TGCAGCGTTGCACGGAGGACGACTAGCACAGATACGCAGTATTTT
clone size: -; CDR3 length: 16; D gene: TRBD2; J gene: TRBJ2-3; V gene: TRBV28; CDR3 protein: CASSPLSGGNTDTQYF; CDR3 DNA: TGTGCCAGCAGTCCCTTATCGGGAGGGAACACAGATACGCAGTATTTT
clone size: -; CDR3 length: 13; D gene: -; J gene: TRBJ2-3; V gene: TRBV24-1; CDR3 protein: CATALSPADTQYF; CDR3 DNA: TGTGCCACCGCCCTTTCCCCGGCAGATACGCAGTATTTT
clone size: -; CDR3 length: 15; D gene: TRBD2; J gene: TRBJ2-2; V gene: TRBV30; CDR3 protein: CAWSGAGGHTGELFF; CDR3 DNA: TGTGCCTGGAGTGGGGCGGGAGGACACACCGGGGAGCTGTTTTTT
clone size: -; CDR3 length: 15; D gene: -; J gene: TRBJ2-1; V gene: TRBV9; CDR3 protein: CASSVDSYLYNEQFF; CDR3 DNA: TGTGCCAGCAGCGTAGACTCTTATTTATACAATGAGCAGTTCTTC
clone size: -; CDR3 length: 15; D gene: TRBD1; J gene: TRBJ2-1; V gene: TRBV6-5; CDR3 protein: CASSPRRGSGNEQFF; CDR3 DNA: TGTGCCAGCAGTCCTCGCAGGGGGAGCGGCAATGAGCAGTTCTTC
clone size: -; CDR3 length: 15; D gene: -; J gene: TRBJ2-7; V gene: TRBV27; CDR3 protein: CASSLGRTITYEQYF; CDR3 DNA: TGTGCCAGCAGTTTGGGTCGGACAATCACCTACGAGCAGTACTTC
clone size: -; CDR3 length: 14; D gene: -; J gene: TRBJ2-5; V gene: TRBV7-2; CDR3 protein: CASSLQTVQETQYF; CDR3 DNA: TGTGCCAGCAGCTTACAGACAGTCCAAGAGACCCAGTACTTC
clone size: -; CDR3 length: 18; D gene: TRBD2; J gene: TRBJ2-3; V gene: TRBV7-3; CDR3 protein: CASSSLGGAGGPGDTQYF; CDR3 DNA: TGTGCCAGCAGCTCCCTCGGCGGAGCGGGAGGGCCCGGGGATACGCAGTATTTT
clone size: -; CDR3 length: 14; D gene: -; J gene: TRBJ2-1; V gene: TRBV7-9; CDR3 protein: CASSLGAGSDEQFF; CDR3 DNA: TGTGCCAGCAGCTTAGGAGCAGGGTCCGATGAGCAGTTCTTC
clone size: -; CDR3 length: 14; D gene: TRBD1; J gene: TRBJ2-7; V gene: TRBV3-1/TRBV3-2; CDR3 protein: CASRNTGASYEQYF; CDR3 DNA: TGTGCCAGCAGGAACACAGGGGCTTCCTACGAGCAGTACTTC
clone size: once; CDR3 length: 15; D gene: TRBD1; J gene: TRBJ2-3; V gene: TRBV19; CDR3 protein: CASSRGQGITDTQYF; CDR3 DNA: TGTGCCAGTAGTAGGGGACAGGGGATAACAGATACGCAGTATTTT
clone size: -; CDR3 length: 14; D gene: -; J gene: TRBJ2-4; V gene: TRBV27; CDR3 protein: CASSLSLAKNIQYF; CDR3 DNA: TGTGCCAGCAGTTTATCACTAGCCAAAAACATTCAGTACTTC
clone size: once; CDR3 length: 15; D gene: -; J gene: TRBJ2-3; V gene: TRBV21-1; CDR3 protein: CASSKVKRITDTQYF; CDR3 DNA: TGTGCCAGCAGCAAAGTCAAGCGGATCACAGATACGCAGTATTTT
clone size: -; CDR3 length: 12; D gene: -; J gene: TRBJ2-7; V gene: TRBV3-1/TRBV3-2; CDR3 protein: CASSQSSYEQYF; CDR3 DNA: TGTGCCAGCAGCCAGAGTAGCTACGAGCAGTACTTC
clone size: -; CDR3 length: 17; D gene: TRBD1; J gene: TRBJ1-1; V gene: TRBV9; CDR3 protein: CASSATGGNTLNTEAFF; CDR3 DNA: TGTGCCAGCAGCGCGACAGGGGGAAATACACTGAACACTGAAGCTTTCTTT
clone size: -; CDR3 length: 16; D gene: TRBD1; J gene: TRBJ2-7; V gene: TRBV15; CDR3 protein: CATSRGLRTGDNEQYF; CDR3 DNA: TGTGCCACCAGCAGAGGATTGAGAACAGGGGATAACGAGCAGTACTTC
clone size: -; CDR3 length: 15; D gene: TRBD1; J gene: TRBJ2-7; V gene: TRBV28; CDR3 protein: CASSLLGTGAYEQYF; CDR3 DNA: TGTGCCAGCAGTTTATTGGGGACAGGGGCCTACGAGCAGTACTTC
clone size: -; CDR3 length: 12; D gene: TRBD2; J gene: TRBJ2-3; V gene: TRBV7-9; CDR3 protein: CASSLEAGGAFF; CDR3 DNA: TGTGCCAGCAGCTTAGAAGCGGGAGGTGCATTTTTT
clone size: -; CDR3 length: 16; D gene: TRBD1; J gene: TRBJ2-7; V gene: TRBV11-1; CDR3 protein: CASSLAGTGIGYEQYF; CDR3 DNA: TGTGCCAGCAGCCTCGCCGGGACAGGGATAGGCTACGAGCAGTACTTC
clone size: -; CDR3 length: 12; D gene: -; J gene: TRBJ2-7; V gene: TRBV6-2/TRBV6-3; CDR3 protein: CASSYPNYEQYF; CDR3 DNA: TGTGCCAGCAGTTACCCTAATTACGAGCAGTACTTC
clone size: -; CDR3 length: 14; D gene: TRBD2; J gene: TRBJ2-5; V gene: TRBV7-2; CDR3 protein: CASSLQREGETQYF; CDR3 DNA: TGTGCCAGCAGCTTGCAGCGGGAGGGGGAGACCCAGTACTTC
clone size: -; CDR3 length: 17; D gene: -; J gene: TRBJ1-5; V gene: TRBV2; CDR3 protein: CASSIRRGARSNQPQHF; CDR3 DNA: TGTGCCAGCAGTATCAGGCGGGGGGCGCGAAGCAATCAGCCCCAGCATTTT
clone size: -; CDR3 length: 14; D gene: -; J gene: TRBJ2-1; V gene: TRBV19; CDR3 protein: CASSMALHYNEQFF; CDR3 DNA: TGTGCCAGTAGTATGGCACTACACTACAATGAGCAGTTCTTC
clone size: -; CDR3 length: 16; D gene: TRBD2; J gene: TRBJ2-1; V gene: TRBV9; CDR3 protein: CASSVRAGVNYNEQFF; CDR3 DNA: TGTGCCAGCAGCGTAAGAGCGGGAGTTAACTACAATGAGCAGTTCTTC
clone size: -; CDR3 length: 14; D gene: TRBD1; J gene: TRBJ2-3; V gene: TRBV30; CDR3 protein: CAWGIGTGTDTQYF; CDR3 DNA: TGTGCCTGGGGTATAGGGACAGGGACTGATACGCAGTATTTT
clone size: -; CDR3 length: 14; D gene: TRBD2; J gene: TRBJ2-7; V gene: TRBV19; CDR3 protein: CASSRTSGSYEQYF; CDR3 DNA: TGTGCCAGTAGTCGGACTAGCGGCTCCTACGAGCAGTACTTC
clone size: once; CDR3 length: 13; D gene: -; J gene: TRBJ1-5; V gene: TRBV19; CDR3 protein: CASSIQAGQPQHF; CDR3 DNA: TGTGCCAGTAGTATACAGGCAGGGCAGCCCCAGCATTTT
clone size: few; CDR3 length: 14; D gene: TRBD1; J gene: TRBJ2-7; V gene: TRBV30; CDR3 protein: CAWNPGTGVHEQYF; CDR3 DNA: TGTGCCTGGAACCCCGGGACAGGGGTCCACGAGCAGTACTTC
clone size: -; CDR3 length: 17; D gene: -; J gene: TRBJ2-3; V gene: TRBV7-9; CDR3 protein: CASSLRSGRAGTDTQYF; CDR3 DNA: TGTGCCAGCAGCTTACGTTCCGGGCGGGCGGGCACAGATACGCAGTATTTT
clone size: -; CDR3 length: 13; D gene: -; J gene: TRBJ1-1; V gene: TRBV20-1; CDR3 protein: CSASRAGKTEAFF; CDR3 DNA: TGCAGTGCTAGTCGTGCAGGGAAAACTGAAGCTTTCTTT
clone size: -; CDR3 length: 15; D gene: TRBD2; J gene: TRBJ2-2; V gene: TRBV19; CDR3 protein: CASSTLAGITGELFF; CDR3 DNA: TGTGCCAGTAGTACACTAGCGGGAATCACCGGGGAGCTGTTTTTT
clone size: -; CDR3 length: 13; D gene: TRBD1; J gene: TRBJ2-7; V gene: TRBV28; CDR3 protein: CASRGTGNDEQYF; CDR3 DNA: TGTGCCAGCAGGGGGACAGGTAACGACGAGCAGTACTTC
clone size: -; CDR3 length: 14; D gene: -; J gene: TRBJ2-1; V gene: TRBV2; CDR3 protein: CASTGYSFRSEQFF; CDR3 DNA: TGTGCCAGCACCGGATATAGCTTCCGGAGTGAGCAGTTCTTC
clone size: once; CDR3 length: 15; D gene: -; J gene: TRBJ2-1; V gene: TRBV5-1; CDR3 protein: CASSLPLAVGNEQFF; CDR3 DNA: TGCGCCAGCAGCTTGCCCCTAGCCGTAGGAAATGAGCAGTTCTTC
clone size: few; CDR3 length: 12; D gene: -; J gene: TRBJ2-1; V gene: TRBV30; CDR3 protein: CAWSVGDNEQFF; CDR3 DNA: TGTGCCTGGAGCGTAGGGGACAATGAGCAGTTCTTC